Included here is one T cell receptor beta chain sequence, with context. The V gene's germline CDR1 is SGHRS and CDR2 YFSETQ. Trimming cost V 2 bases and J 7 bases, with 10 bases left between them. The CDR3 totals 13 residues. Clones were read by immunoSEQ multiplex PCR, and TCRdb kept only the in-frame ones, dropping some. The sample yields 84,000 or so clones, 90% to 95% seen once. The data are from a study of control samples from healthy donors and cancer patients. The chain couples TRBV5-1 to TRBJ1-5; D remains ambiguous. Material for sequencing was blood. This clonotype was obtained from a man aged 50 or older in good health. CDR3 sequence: CASSLNVNQPQHF. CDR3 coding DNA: TGCGCCAGCAGCTTAAATGTAAACCAGCCCCAGCATTTT.